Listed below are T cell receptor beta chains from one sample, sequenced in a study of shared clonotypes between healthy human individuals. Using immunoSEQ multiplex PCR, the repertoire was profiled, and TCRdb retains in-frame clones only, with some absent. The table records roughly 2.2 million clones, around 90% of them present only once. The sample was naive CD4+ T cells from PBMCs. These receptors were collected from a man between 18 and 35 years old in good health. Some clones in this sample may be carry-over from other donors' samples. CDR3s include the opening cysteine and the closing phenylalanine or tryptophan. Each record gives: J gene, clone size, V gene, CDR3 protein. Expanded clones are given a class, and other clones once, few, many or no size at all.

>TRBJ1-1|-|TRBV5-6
CASTPSGGVDTEAFF
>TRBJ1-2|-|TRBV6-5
CASMEGGEGRGYTF
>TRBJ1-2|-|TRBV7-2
CASSFRDLYGYTF
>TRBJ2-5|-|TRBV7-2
CASSAPWGRGGQETQYF
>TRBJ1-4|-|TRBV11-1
CASSQGQGVSNEKLFF
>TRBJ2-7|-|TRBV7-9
CASSLRASGSYEQYF
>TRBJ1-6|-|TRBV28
CASRGTSGGGPLHF
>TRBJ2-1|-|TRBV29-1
CSPLRIGYPDNEQFF
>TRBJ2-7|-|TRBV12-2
CASRLQPGLTPHEQYF
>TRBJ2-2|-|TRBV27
CASRTSRYTGELFF
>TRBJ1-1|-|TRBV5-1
CASSLAERRGTEAFF
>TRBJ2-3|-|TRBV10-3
CAISEGLAGVTDTQYF
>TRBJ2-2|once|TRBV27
CASRRVLAGGGRGELFF
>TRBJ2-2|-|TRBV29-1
CSVSTGELFF
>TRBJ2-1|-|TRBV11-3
CASSLDSGEQFF
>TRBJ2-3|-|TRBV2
CASSDPAGTGTDTQYF
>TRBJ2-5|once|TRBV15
CATGLRTGGTQETQYF
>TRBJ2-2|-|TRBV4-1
CASSQGVGRGLAGELFF
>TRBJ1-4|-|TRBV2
CASRGQPTNEKLFF
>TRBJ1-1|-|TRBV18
CASSPRIGTEAFF
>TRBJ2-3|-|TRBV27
CASSLRVSADTQYF
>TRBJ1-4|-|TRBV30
CAWSVAEEKLFF
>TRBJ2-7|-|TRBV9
CASSLEFGEQYF
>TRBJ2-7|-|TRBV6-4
CASTQVRRGRDEQYF
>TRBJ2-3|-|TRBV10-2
CASRTSGSTDTQYF
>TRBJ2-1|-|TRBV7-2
CASSQQGYDEQFF
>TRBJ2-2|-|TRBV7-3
CASSLLGQPNTGELFF
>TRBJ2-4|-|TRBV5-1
CASRVRERSKNIQYF
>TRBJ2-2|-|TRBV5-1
CASSLQRAGELFF
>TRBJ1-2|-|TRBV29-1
CSVERTGGAPGGYTF
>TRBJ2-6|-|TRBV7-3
CASSETGVSGANVLTF
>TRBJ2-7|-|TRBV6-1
CASSRDTYRDEQYF
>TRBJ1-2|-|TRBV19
CASSTRTGHNYGYTF
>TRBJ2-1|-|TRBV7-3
CASSSPIAGGGNEQFF
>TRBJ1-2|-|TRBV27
CASSPPQGKGYTF
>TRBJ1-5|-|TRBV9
CASSAGTGNGNQPQHF
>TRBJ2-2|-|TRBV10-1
CASSPQGSNTGELFF
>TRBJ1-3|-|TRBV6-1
CASSMDGGSGNTIYF
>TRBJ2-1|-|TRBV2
CASREREAPYNEQFF
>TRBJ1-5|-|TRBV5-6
CASSFAGRGQPQHF
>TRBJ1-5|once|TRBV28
CASSPIRRGANFGNQPQHF
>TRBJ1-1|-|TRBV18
CASSPRYGETEAFF
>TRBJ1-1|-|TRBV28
CASSLEGRGNTEAFF
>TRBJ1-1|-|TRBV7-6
CASSSQPAGMNTEAFF
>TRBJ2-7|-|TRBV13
CASSPRTESYEQYF